Listed here are 32 T cell receptor beta chains from one sample, sequenced in a study of spatial heterogeneity in lung cancer. As for time point: blood at routine non-recurrence follow-up after resection. TCRdb used MiXCR to reprocess the 5' RACE reads, holding one entry per CDR3 protein. The table records just under 10,000 distinct CDR3 sequences, 23% of them present only once. Sample: PBMCs, taken at follow-up. Every receptor here comes from a female donor with early-stage non-small cell lung cancer.

This clonotype was picked up a small number of times. V usage is TRBV6-1 and J usage is TRBJ2-1, with a possible D match to TRBD1 (5 bases). This CDR3 has 18 amino acids. Germline CDR1 reads MNHNS; CDR2 reads SASEGT. Trimming took 1 base from V and 5 from J, leaving 21 bases between them. CDR3 bases: TGTGCCAGCAGTGAAGTAGGCAGGTTTCAGGGCCTAAACAATGAGCAGTTCTTC. Protein product: CASSEVGRFQGLNNEQFF.

The gene calls are TRBV12-3 or TRBV12-4 and TRBJ2-5, with TRBD2 identical over 7 bases. With V trimmed by 2 bases and J by 1 base, 1 base remained unmatched. CDR3 length: 14 residues. This CDR3 is CASSLTGGQETQYF. The DNA of the CDR3 is TGTGCCAGCAGTTTAACGGGAGGCCAAGAGACCCAGTACTTC.

This clonotype has a handful of counts. CDR3: CASSYSTSGQVNSYEQYF. The CDR3 DNA reads as TGTGCCAGCAGTTACTCGACGTCCGGACAGGTCAACTCCTACGAGCAGTACTTC. V is TRBV6-5 and J is TRBJ2-7; TRBD1 matches 7 bases. This CDR3 region has 18 residues. With 0 bases clipped from V and 0 bases from J, the junction kept 11 bases outside the gene matches. Germline V gene sequence: CDR1 MNHEY, CDR2 SVGAGI.

The chain recombines TRBV3-1 with TRBJ2-7, with D uncertain. The V and J ends lost 1 base and 3 bases respectively, with 16 bases between them. The CDR3 spans 16 residues. Germline V gene sequence: CDR1 LGHDT, CDR2 YNNKEL (reference sequence). In nucleotides, the CDR3 is TGTGCCAGCAGCCAAGCGCAGGTCCGCCTCCTCTACGAGCAGTACTTC. Its translation is CASSQAQVRLLYEQYF.

The J gene is TRBJ1-1, the V gene TRBV5-5; D remains ambiguous. Germline V gene data show CDR1 as SGHKS and CDR2 as YYEKEE (reference sequence). The CDR3 has 13 amino acids. V dropped 1 base and J dropped 1 base, with 5 bases sitting between them. The CDR3 sequence: CASSLFTNTEAFF. The CDR3 DNA follows: TGTGCCAGCAGCTTGTTTACGAACACTGAAGCTTTCTTT.

The rearrangement links TRBV19 to TRBJ2-7, with TRBD2 matching over 8 bases. The germline V gene encodes CDR1 LNHDA and CDR2 SQIVND (reference sequence). V gave up 7 bases and J gave up 1 base; unmatched junction bases: 9. This CDR3 is 15 amino acids long. CDR3 DNA sequence: TGTGCCAGTACCGACGGGGCTAGCGGGTCCTACGAGCAGTACTTC. As protein: CASTDGASGSYEQYF.

This clonotype counts as medium-sized. The rearrangement uses TRBV14 and TRBJ1-2, with no clear D. This CDR3 is 15 amino acids long. Germline loops: CDR1 SGHDN, CDR2 FVKESK. V lost 4 bases, J lost 2 bases, and 14 bases lay in between. CDR3 sequence (DNA): TGTGCCAGCAGCCTCCGAGCGGGGTGGAACTATGGCTACACCTTC. Residues: CASSLRAGWNYGYTF.

This clonotype was detected only a few times. The chain carries TRBV28 and TRBJ2-2; D is possibly TRBD1 (5 bases). Between the trimmed V and J ends, which lost 7 bases and 7 bases, there was a span of 13 bases. The CDR3 loop spans 13 amino acids. Germline lookup yields CDR1 MDHEN and CDR2 SYDVKM. CDR3 in amino acids: CASTQGKGGELFF. In DNA, the CDR3 is TGTGCCAGCACCCAGGGAAAAGGCGGGGAGCTGTTTTTT. The full variable domain, in which reference TRBV28 and TRBJ2-2 provide the parts outside the CDR3, is DVKVTQSSRYLVKRTGEKVFLECVQDMDHENMFWYRQDPGLGLRLIYFSYDVKMKEKGDIPEGYSVSREKKERFSLILESASTNQTSMYLCASTQGKGGELFFGEGSRLTVL.

The chain carries TRBV10-3 and TRBJ2-5; no clear D gene. The CDR3 totals 9 residues. Germline lookup yields CDR1 ENHRY and CDR2 SYGVKD. Trimming took off 10 bases at V and 3 bases at J, with 3 bases between the two ends. The CDR3 loop reads CATEETQYF. In nucleotides, the CDR3 is TGTGCCACGGAAGAGACCCAGTACTTC.

The chain employs TRBV2 and TRBJ2-2, with TRBD2 identical over 7 bases. Germline CDR1 and CDR2: SNHLY and FYNNEI. The ends lost 2 bases at V and 4 bases at J; junction bases unmatched: 10. This CDR3 spans 17 amino acids. CDR3 amino acids: CASSEFSVGGVTGELFF. The CDR3 DNA follows: TGTGCCAGCAGTGAATTTTCTGTGGGAGGGGTCACCGGGGAGCTGTTTTTT.

This chain connects TRBV7-3 to TRBJ2-1; 11 bases are a match to TRBD2. The CDR3 is made up of 15 amino acids. V shed 8 bases and J 2 bases; nucleotides not matched to a gene: 5. Germline V gene sequence: CDR1 SGHTA, CDR2 FQGTGA. CDR3 amino acids: CASGTGLAAYNEQFF. In DNA form, the CDR3 reads TGTGCCAGCGGCACGGGACTAGCGGCCTACAATGAGCAGTTCTTC. The full variable domain, rest sourced from reference TRBV7-3 and TRBJ2-1, is GAGVSQTPSNKVTEKGKYVELRCDPISGHTALYWYRQSLGQGPEFLIYFQGTGAADDSGLPNDRFFAVRPEGSVSTLKIQRTERGDSAVYLCASGTGLAAYNEQFFGPGTRLTVL.

This sequence joins TRBV20-1 and TRBJ1-6; TRBD1 might be the D (5 bases). The CDR3 contains 15 residues. The germline gives CDR1 DFQATT, CDR2 SNEGSKA (reference sequence). With 3 bases removed from V and 9 bases from J, the gap between germline ends came to 18 bases. This CDR3 is CSARDISGIASPLHF. The DNA for the CDR3 is TGCAGTGCTAGGGACATATCGGGTATAGCTTCACCCCTCCACTTT.

V usage is TRBV7-2 and J usage is TRBJ2-1; D not resolved. The CDR3 contains 15 residues. CDR1 is SGHTA, CDR2 FQGNSA, per germline. Trimming shortened V by 3 bases and J by 6 bases, and 15 bases separated the two germline ends. The CDR3 bases are TGTGCCAGCAGCTTTGGGCCCACGGTAGGCAATGAGCAGTTCTTC. Protein product: CASSFGPTVGNEQFF.

The chain uses TRBV18 and TRBJ2-7, with 11 bases aligning to TRBD2. V trimming: 8 bases; J trimming: 0 bases; junction bases outside the gene matches: 9. CDR1 and CDR2 from the germline V gene are KGHSH and LQKENI. This CDR3 is built from 16 residues. The DNA of the CDR3 is TGTGCCAGCGTAAAACTAGCGGGAGCTCTCTCCTACGAGCAGTACTTC. Amino acids: CASVKLAGALSYEQYF.

This clonotype rates as medium-sized. The CDR3 sequence: CASSQDPPPSSYNSPLHF. CDR3 nucleotides: TGCGCCAGCAGCCAAGATCCCCCCCCGAGCTCCTATAATTCACCCCTCCACTTT. The chain links TRBV4-1 to TRBJ1-6; the D is unclear. There are 18 residues in the CDR3. Germline lookup yields CDR1 MGHRA and CDR2 YSYEKL. V was pared by 0 bases and J by 0 bases, with 12 bases between.

The rearrangement uses TRBV27 and TRBJ2-6; the match to TRBD1 covers 7 bases. Losses at the gene ends were 3 bases for V and 0 bases for J; bases not matched to a gene: 5. CDR1 and CDR2 (germline): MNHEY, SMNVEV (reference sequence). There are 17 residues in the CDR3. The CDR3 region is CASSFWTGSSGANVLTF. The CDR3 nucleotides are TGTGCCAGCAGTTTCTGGACAGGTAGCTCTGGGGCCAACGTCCTGACTTTC.

The rearrangement links TRBV29-1 to TRBJ2-5, with TRBD2 matching over 9 bases. This CDR3 is built from 16 residues. Per the germline V gene, CDR1 is SQVTM and CDR2 is ANQGSEA. Unmatched junction bases numbered 10, after V lost 1 base and J lost 4 bases. The CDR3 region has the DNA TGCAGCGTTGAAGCTCCGCCGGTGACTAGCGGAGAGACCCAGTACTTC. Translating it yields CSVEAPPVTSGETQYF.

This clonotype is categorized as medium-sized. The chain combines TRBV7-2 with TRBJ2-1, with D hard to call. CDR3 length: 13 amino acids. Between the trimmed V and J ends, which lost 1 base and 8 bases, there was a span of 9 bases. Germline lookup yields CDR1 SGHTA and CDR2 FQGNSA. CDR3 DNA sequence: TGTGCCAGCAGCTTAGACTACCCCCATGAGCAGTTCTTC. Its translation: CASSLDYPHEQFF.

In regard to this clonotype: One junction end does not reproduce the germline sequence, and a read error may be involved. This chain links TRBV7-3 with TRBJ2-1; 7 positions match TRBD2. Germline V lookup: CDR1 SGHTA, CDR2 FQGTGA. CDR3 size: 15 residues. Here the CDR3 DNA reads TGTGCCAGCAGCTTGTGGCTAGCGGAAACGAATGAGCGGTTCTTC. Translating it yields CASSLWLAETNERFF. The variable domain in full, completed from reference TRBV7-3 and TRBJ2-1, reads GAGVSQTPSNKVTEKGKYVELRCDPISGHTALYWYRQSLGQGPEFLIYFQGTGAADDSGLPNDRFFAVRPEGSVSTLKIQRTERGDSAVYLCASSLWLAETNERFFGPGTRLTVL.

The chain joins TRBV9 to TRBJ2-1; no clear D. The V gene lost 0 bases and the J gene lost 5 bases, with 9 bases spanning the gap. The CDR3 contains 14 residues. The germline V gene has CDR1 SGDLS and CDR2 YYNGEE. DNA for the CDR3: TGTGCCAGCAGCGTAGAAGGCGCTGACAATGAGCAGTTCTTC. Its protein product is CASSVEGADNEQFF.

This clonotype was detected only a few times. The chain combines TRBV28 with TRBJ1-2, with TRBD1 matching 8 bases. Germline V gives CDR1 MDHEN, CDR2 SYDVKM. The CDR3 extends over 14 amino acids. The V and J ends lost 5 bases and 8 bases, in that order; junction bases with no gene match: 10. CDR3 loop: CASSATGTGPGYTF. CDR3 coding DNA: TGTGCCAGCAGTGCTACCGGGACAGGCCCGGGCTACACCTTC.

The chain links TRBV7-6 to TRBJ2-5; TRBD2 might be the D (6 bases). V was clipped by 0 bases and J by 3 bases, with 14 bases between them. This CDR3 is 16 amino acids long. Germline values: CDR1 SGHVS, CDR2 FNYEAQ. The CDR3 loop reads CASSLAASASEETQYF. The CDR3 nucleotides read TGTGCCAGCAGCTTAGCGGCTAGCGCAAGTGAAGAGACCCAGTACTTC.

The chain recombines TRBV7-2 with TRBJ2-3; D gene uncertain. This CDR3 contains 16 residues. From germline, CDR1 is SGHTA and CDR2 FQGNSA. The V end was cut by 3 bases, the J end by 0 bases, with 13 bases between. The CDR3 DNA follows: TGTGCCAGCAGCTTTGAGTGGTTGGGGAGCACAGATACGCAGTATTTT. Translation gives CASSFEWLGSTDTQYF.

This rearrangement joins TRBV12-3 or TRBV12-4 to TRBJ1-1; no firm D call. Trimming took off 8 bases at V and 6 bases at J, with 10 bases between the two ends. This CDR3 has 11 residues. CDR3 DNA: TGTGCCAGCGGAATTGGGGCTGAAGCTTTCTTT. Translation gives CASGIGAEAFF.

V usage is TRBV28 and J usage is TRBJ2-6; TRBD2 aligns across 9 bases. CDR3 length: 17 amino acids. CDR1 MDHEN and CDR2 SYDVKM come from the germline V gene. V was clipped by 1 base and J by 4 bases; unmatched bases: 5. CDR3 residues: CASSLFGLARGANVLTF. CDR3 coding DNA: TGTGCCAGCAGTTTATTCGGACTAGCGCGCGGGGCCAACGTCCTGACTTTC.

The chain joins TRBV20-1 to TRBJ2-7, with 10 bases matching TRBD1. The CDR3 length is 17 residues. With 5 bases clipped from V and 0 bases from J, the junction kept 13 bases outside the gene matches. Germline lookup yields CDR1 DFQATT and CDR2 SNEGSKA (reference sequence). DNA for the CDR3: TGCAGTGCTCGCCGGGACAGGGGCGTCTTATACTCCTACGAGCAGTACTTC. It encodes CSARRDRGVLYSYEQYF.

This clonotype was observed a handful of times. This chain links TRBV29-1 with TRBJ2-4, with 8 bases aligning to TRBD1. The germline V gene has CDR1 SQVTM and CDR2 ANQGSEA. The V gene end was trimmed by 6 bases and the J gene end by 8 bases; junction bases not matched to a gene: 9. The CDR3 sequence is 13 residues long. The chain's CDR3 is CSVAPTGADIQYF. For the CDR3, the DNA is TGCAGCGTGGCCCCGACAGGGGCGGACATTCAGTACTTC.

Only a few counts were recorded for this clonotype. This sequence joins TRBV20-1 and TRBJ2-7, with TRBD2 identical over 14 bases. CDR1 and CDR2 from the germline V gene are DFQATT and SNEGSKA (reference sequence). V dropped 7 bases and J dropped 0; count of bases not matched to a gene: 11. This CDR3 spans 17 amino acids. In nucleotides, the CDR3 is TGCAGTGTTTCACCGGGACTAGCGGGAGTGGGCTCCTACGAGCAGTACTTC. Its translation: CSVSPGLAGVGSYEQYF.

Written as DNA, the CDR3 is TGTGCCAGCAGGTCACAGGGGGGCTCCTACGAGCAGTACTTC. Encoded protein: CASRSQGGSYEQYF. V is TRBV28 and J is TRBJ2-7; TRBD1 matches 8 bases. The CDR3 is 14 residues long. Germline CDR1 MDHEN, CDR2 SYDVKM. The V gene end was trimmed by 6 bases and the J gene end by 0 bases; junction bases not matched to a gene: 4.

This chain links TRBV3-1 with TRBJ2-4; a possible D gene is TRBD2 (5 bases). Trimming removed 4 bases from V and 0 bases from J, with 10 bases in between. Germline V gives CDR1 LGHDT, CDR2 YNNKEL (reference sequence). The CDR3 has 15 residues. The DNA of the CDR3 is TGTGCCAGCAGCCCAACGAGGGTAGCCAAAAACATTCAGTACTTC. It specifies CASSPTRVAKNIQYF.

This clonotype is judged medium-sized (0.01 to 0.1%). J is TRBJ1-2 and V is TRBV20-1; no clear D. V shed 1 base and J shed 7 bases, with 10 bases lying between them. Germline V gene sequence: CDR1 DFQATT, CDR2 SNEGSKA (reference sequence). CDR3 size: 12 residues. The CDR3 loop reads CSARGATIGYTF. The CDR3 bases are TGCAGTGCTAGAGGGGCAACAATTGGCTACACCTTC.

This clonotype was seen a handful of times. This chain joins TRBV7-2 and TRBJ1-4, with D hard to call. CDR3 size: 17 residues. CDR1 and CDR2 from the germline V gene are SGHTA and FQGNSA. With 1 base removed from V and 6 bases from J, the gap between germline ends came to 18 bases. The CDR3 spells CASSLDIWAGGDEKLFF. CDR3 sequence (DNA): TGTGCCAGCAGCTTAGATATTTGGGCAGGAGGAGATGAAAAACTGTTTTTT.